These 16 T cell receptor beta chains came from one sample sequenced in a study of OX40 agonist ivuxolimab in advanced cancers. Assay used: immunoSEQ multiplex PCR; TCRdb lists only in-frame clones, some missing. In the table there are about 79,000 clones, 88% of which are singletons. The starting material was CD4+ or CD8+ T cells sorted from blood, obtained in a trial of the OX40 agonist ivuxolimab. Source of these receptors: an adult with an advanced solid tumor such as melanoma, head and neck, liver or kidney cancer.

The chain has TRBV6-1 and TRBJ2-1, with unresolved D. Per germline, CDR1 MNHNS and CDR2 SASEGT. Trimming removed 2 bases from V and 6 bases from J, with 5 bases in between. The CDR3 extends over 12 amino acids. DNA for the CDR3: TGTGCCAGCAGTGAATCAGGCAATGAGCAGTTCTTC. Protein product: CASSESGNEQFF.

This chain links TRBV11-3 with TRBJ2-3; unclear D gene. The germline V gene has CDR1 SGHNT and CDR2 YENEEA. The CDR3 is 12 amino acids. V was shortened by 5 bases and J by 3 bases, with 6 bases between the two germline ends. The CDR3 region is CASSRKTDTQYF. The CDR3 nucleotides are TGTGCCAGCAGCCGCAAGACAGATACGCAGTATTTT.

This chain connects TRBV7-2 to TRBJ2-3; 9 bases map to TRBD2. J gave up 5 bases and V 3 bases, and 6 bases lay outside the gene matches. The CDR3 length is 15 residues. Germline V gene data show CDR1 as SGHTA and CDR2 as FQGNSA. Here the CDR3 DNA reads TGTGCCAGCAGCTTCTCAGCGGGGGGCCTAGATACGCAGTATTTT. It translates to CASSFSAGGLDTQYF.

CDR3 sequence (DNA): TGTGCCAGCAGCCGAGGACTGTCTAACGAGCAGTACTTC. Residues: CASSRGLSNEQYF. The chain combines TRBV11-2 with TRBJ2-7, with TRBD2 as a possible D gene (5 bases). V was shortened by 5 bases and J by 5 bases, with 13 bases between the two germline ends. Per the germline V gene, CDR1 is SGHAT and CDR2 is FQNNGV. The CDR3 has 13 residues.

On this clone: Other DNA sequences of this sample code for an identical CDR3. The rearrangement joins TRBV4-2 to TRBJ2-5, with D uncertain. V lost 0 bases, J lost 0 bases, and 5 bases lay in between. CDR1 is LGHNA, CDR2 YNFKEQ, per germline. The CDR3 is 14 amino acids. In DNA, the CDR3 is TGTGCCAGCAGCCAAGACCGCAACCAAGAGACCCAGTACTTC. It translates to CASSQDRNQETQYF.

The chain joins TRBV4-1 to TRBJ2-3; D perhaps matches TRBD2 (7 bases). Trimming shortened V by 4 bases and J by 7 bases, and 18 bases separated the two germline ends. The germline V gene encodes CDR1 MGHRA and CDR2 YSYEKL. CDR3 length: 15 residues. The CDR3 spells CASSLEGGRGYTQYF. CDR3 DNA sequence: TGCGCCAGCAGCCTGGAGGGGGGGAGGGGTTATACGCAGTATTTT.

The V and J genes are TRBV19 and TRBJ2-5; no definite D call. CDR3 length: 13 amino acids. Germline values: CDR1 LNHDA, CDR2 SQIVND (reference sequence). V gave up 3 bases and J gave up 2 bases, with 7 bases separating them. The CDR3 reads CASSMVDQETQYF. Here the CDR3 DNA reads TGTGCCAGTAGTATGGTAGATCAAGAGACCCAGTACTTC.

V gene TRBV6-6 combines with J gene TRBJ1-2, with TRBD1 matching 11 bases. CDR3 length: 15 amino acids. V lost 2 bases to trimming and J lost 2 bases; unmatched junction nucleotides: 1. The germline gives CDR1 MNHNY, CDR2 SVGAGI (reference sequence). CDR3 protein: CASSYGQGANYGYTF. The DNA of the CDR3 is TGTGCCAGCAGTTACGGACAGGGGGCCAACTATGGCTACACCTTC.

This chain joins TRBV18 and TRBJ2-6, with TRBD1 matching over 10 bases. The CDR3 sequence is 19 residues long. J lost 3 bases, V lost 3 bases, and 11 bases had no gene match. In germline, CDR1 is KGHSH, CDR2 LQKENI. The chain's CDR3 is CASSPQMGQGKYGANVLTF. CDR3 bases: TGTGCCAGCTCACCCCAAATGGGACAGGGGAAGTATGGGGCCAACGTCCTGACTTTC.

This rearrangement joins TRBV4-2 to TRBJ2-7; 7 positions match TRBD2. CDR3 size: 15 residues. Germline V lookup: CDR1 LGHNA, CDR2 YNFKEQ. Trimming removed 0 bases from V and 0 bases from J; junction bases left unmatched: 2. Here the CDR3 reads CASSQDLAASYEQYF. The CDR3 region has the DNA TGTGCCAGCAGCCAAGATCTAGCGGCCTCCTACGAGCAGTACTTC.

The rearrangement joins TRBV11-1 to TRBJ2-1, with a possible D match to TRBD2 (5 bases). The CDR3 extends over 14 amino acids. Trimming left V 1 base short and J 8 bases short, with 12 bases between. Germline lookup yields CDR1 SGHAT and CDR2 FQDESV (reference sequence). The CDR3 is CASSLGIRDDEQFF. Here the CDR3 DNA reads TGTGCCAGCAGCTTAGGAATACGGGATGATGAGCAGTTCTTC.

The chain uses TRBV5-1 and TRBJ2-1; no firm D call. Germline V gene data show CDR1 as SGHRS and CDR2 as YFSETQ. Between the trimmed V and J ends, which lost 1 base and 0 bases, there was a span of 11 bases. The CDR3 covers 16 residues. CDR3 bases: TGCGCCAGCAGCTTGAACAGCCGTTCCTCCTACAATGAGCAGTTCTTC. Translated: CASSLNSRSSYNEQFF.

V is TRBV10-3 and J is TRBJ1-6; the D is unclear. Per germline, CDR1 ENHRY and CDR2 SYGVKD. This CDR3 region has 12 residues. V lost 3 bases and J lost 7, with 4 bases in between. CDR3 in amino acids: CAISDKNSPLHF. Written as DNA, the CDR3 is TGTGCCATCAGTGACAAGAATTCACCCCTCCACTTT.

The J gene is TRBJ1-2, the V gene TRBV7-9; TRBD1 matches at 8 bases. Trimming removed 4 bases from V and 7 bases from J; junction bases left unmatched: 8. The CDR3 has 14 residues. Germline CDR1 and CDR2: SEHNR and FQNEAQ (reference sequence). The CDR3 loop is CASSYDQGASGYTF. Written as DNA, the CDR3 is TGTGCCAGCAGCTACGACCAGGGGGCGAGTGGCTACACCTTC. Looking up the rest from reference TRBV7-9 and TRBJ1-2 gives the full variable domain: DTGVSQNPRHKITKRGQNVTFRCDPISEHNRLYWYRQTLGQGPEFLTYFQNEAQLEKSRLLSDRFSAERPKGSFSTLEIQRTEQGDSAMYLCASSYDQGASGYTFGSGTRLTVV.

In DNA form, the CDR3 reads TGTGCCAGCGAGGACGGCGCAACTAATGAAAAACTGTTTTTT. Amino acids: CASEDGATNEKLFF. V gene TRBV25-1 combines with J gene TRBJ1-4, with D hard to call. Germline CDR1 MGHDK, CDR2 SYGVNS. V shed 8 bases and J shed 0 bases, with 10 bases lying between them. The CDR3 has 14 amino acids.

The genes are TRBV7-2 and TRBJ1-1, with a weak D call TRBD1 (6 bases). This CDR3 region has 17 residues. Trimming stripped 2 bases from V and 0 bases from J, with 16 bases between. Germline assignment: CDR1 SGHTA and CDR2 FQGNSA. CDR3 bases: TGTGCCAGCAGCTTAATAGGACAGCGATACATGAACACTGAAGCTTTCTTT. Its protein is CASSLIGQRYMNTEAFF.